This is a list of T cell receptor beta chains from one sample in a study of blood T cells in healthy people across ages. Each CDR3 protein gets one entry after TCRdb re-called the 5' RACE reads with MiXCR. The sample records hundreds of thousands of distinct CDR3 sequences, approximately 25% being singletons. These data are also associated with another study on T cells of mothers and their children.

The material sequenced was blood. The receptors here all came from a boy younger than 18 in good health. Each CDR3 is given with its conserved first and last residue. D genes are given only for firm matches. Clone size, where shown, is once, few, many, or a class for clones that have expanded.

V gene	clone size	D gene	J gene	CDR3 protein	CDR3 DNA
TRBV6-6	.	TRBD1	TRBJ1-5	CASSPTGARNQPQHF	TGTGCCAGCAGCCCGACAGGGGCCCGCAATCAGCCCCAGCATTTT
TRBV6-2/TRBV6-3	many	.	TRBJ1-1	CASSRGRGTEAFF	TGTGCCAGCAGTCGGGGCCGAGGCACTGAAGCTTTCTTT
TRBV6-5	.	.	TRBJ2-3	CASSYSSGFSATQYF	TGTGCCAGCAGTTACTCGAGTGGGTTTAGTGCTACGCAGTATTTT
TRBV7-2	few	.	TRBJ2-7	CASSLDLANYEQYF	TGTGCCAGCAGCTTGGACCTCGCTAACTACGAGCAGTACTTC
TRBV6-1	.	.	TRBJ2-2	CASSEAGGGVTGELFF	TGTGCCAGCAGTGAAGCTGGAGGGGGGGTAACCGGGGAGCTGTTTTTT
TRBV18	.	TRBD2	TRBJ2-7	CASSASGRYEQYF	TGTGCCAGCTCAGCTAGCGGGAGGTACGAGCAGTACTTC
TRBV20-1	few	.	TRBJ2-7	CSGTGATGRFDEQYF	TGCAGTGGCACAGGGGCCACCGGGAGGTTCGATGAGCAGTACTTC
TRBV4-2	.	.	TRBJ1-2	CASSQDLSVYGYTF	TGTGCCAGCAGCCAAGATCTCTCGGTCTATGGCTACACCTTC
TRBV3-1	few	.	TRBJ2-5	CASSQVVLVGETQYF	TGTGCCAGCAGCCAAGTGGTCTTAGTGGGAGAGACCCAGTACTTC
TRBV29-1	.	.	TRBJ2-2	CSVVLRTGELFF	TGCAGCGTTGTTCTTCGCACCGGGGAGCTGTTTTTT
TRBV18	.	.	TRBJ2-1	CASSPPVEGSGNEQFF	TGTGCCAGCTCACCACCTGTCGAGGGTAGTGGCAATGAGCAGTTCTTC
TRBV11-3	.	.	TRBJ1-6	CASSLAAGYYNSPLHF	TGTGCCAGCAGCTTAGCTGCAGGCTACTATAATTCACCCCTCCACTTT
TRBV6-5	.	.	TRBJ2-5	CASSYSGRETQYF	TGTGCCAGCAGTTACTCGGGGAGGGAGACCCAGTACTTC
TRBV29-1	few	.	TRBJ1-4	CSVEDTAYTEKLFF	TGCAGCGTTGAAGACACAGCGTATACTGAAAAACTGTTTTTT
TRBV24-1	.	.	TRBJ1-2	CATSDRGTNYGYTF	TGTGCCACCAGTGATCGCGGAACTAACTATGGCTACACCTTC
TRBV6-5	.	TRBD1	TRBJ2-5	CASSRGQGGVETQYF	TGTGCCAGCAGCCGTGGACAGGGCGGCGTAGAGACCCAGTACTTC
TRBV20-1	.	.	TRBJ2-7	CSAIDVSGPTYEQYF	TGCAGTGCTATCGACGTTAGCGGCCCTACCTACGAGCAGTACTTC
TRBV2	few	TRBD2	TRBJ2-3	CASSPERLADDTQYF	TGTGCCAGCAGCCCTGAAAGACTAGCTGACGATACGCAGTATTTT
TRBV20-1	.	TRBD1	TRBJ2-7	CSASTGTAYEQYF	TGCAGTGCCTCGACCGGGACAGCCTACGAGCAGTACTTC
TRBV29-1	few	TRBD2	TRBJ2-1	CSVILAGMGNEQFF	TGCAGCGTAATCCTAGCGGGTATGGGCAATGAGCAGTTCTTC
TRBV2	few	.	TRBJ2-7	CASSDTAASGYEQYF	TGTGCCAGCAGTGATACTGCGGCCAGCGGCTACGAGCAGTACTTC
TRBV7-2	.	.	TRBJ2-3	CASSFPGVTQYF	TGTGCCAGCAGCTTCCCGGGGGTTACGCAGTATTTT
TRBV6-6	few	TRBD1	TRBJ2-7	CASSDRDRHYEQYF	TGTGCCAGCAGTGACCGGGACAGACACTACGAGCAGTACTTC
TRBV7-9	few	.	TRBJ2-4	CASSLRGLPLQYF	TGTGCCAGCAGCTTAAGGGGACTTCCCCTTCAGTACTTC
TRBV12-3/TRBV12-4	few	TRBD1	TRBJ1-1	CASSLARQGREASF	TGTGCCAGCAGTTTAGCCCGACAGGGGAGGGAAGCTTCCTTT
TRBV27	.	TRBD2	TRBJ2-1	CASTLAGENEQFF	TGTGCCAGCACACTAGCGGGAGAGAATGAGCAGTTCTTC
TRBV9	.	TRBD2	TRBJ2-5	CASSVTSGGGETQYF	TGTGCCAGCAGCGTTACTAGCGGGGGAGGGGAGACCCAGTACTTC
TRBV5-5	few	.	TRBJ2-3	CASSFISLADTQYF	TGTGCCAGCAGCTTTATTTCGTTGGCAGATACGCAGTATTTT
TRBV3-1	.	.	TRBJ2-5	CASSRGSTMETQYF	TGTGCCAGCAGCCGTGGCTCGACGATGGAGACCCAGTACTTC
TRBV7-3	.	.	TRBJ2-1	CASSLRGGDMSEQFF	TGTGCCAGCAGCTTACGGGGTGGTGATATGAGTGAGCAGTTCTTC
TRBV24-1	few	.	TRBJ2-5	CATSDPLRAATQETQYF	TGTGCCACCAGTGACCCCTTACGAGCGGCTACCCAAGAGACCCAGTACTTC
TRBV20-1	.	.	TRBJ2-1	CSARYDEQFF	TGCAGTGCTAGATACGATGAGCAGTTCTTC
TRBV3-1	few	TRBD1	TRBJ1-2	CASSQGWRGHGYTF	TGTGCCAGCAGCCAAGGTTGGAGGGGGCACGGCTACACCTTC
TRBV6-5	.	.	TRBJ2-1	CASSVLGTDSYNEQFF	TGTGCCAGCAGTGTACTGGGGACGGACTCCTACAATGAGCAGTTCTTC
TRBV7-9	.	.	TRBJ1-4	CASSQTNGARELFF	TGTGCCAGCAGCCAAACCAATGGCGCCCGCGAACTGTTTTTT
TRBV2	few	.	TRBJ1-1	CASRDRGALNTEAFF	TGTGCCAGCAGGGACAGAGGAGCGCTGAACACTGAAGCTTTCTTT
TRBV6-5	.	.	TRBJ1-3	CASSYSGGPIYF	TGTGCCAGCAGTTACTCCGGGGGCCCCATATATTTT
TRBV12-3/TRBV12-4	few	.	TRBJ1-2	CASSFGSLYGYTF	TGTGCCAGCAGTTTCGGTTCGCTATATGGCTACACCTTC
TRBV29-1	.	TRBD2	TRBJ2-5	CSPIGLAKGQETQYF	TGCAGCCCTATAGGACTAGCGAAAGGTCAAGAGACCCAGTACTTC
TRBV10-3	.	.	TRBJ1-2	CAIKDEGYTF	TGTGCCATCAAGGACGAGGGCTACACCTTC
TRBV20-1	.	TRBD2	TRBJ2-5	CSARGGSGRLETQYF	TGCAGTGCTAGAGGGGGTAGCGGGAGATTGGAGACCCAGTACTTC
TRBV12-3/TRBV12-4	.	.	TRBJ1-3	CASSRYSGSSGNTIYF	TGTGCCAGCAGCAGGTACTCGGGGAGCTCTGGAAACACCATATATTTT
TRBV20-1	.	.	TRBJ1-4	CSARGQEEEKLFF	TGCAGTGCTAGAGGGCAAGAGGAGGAAAAACTGTTTTTT
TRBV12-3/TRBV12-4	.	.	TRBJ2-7	CASRLGDKGSYEQYF	TGTGCCAGCAGGCTTGGGGACAAGGGCTCCTACGAGCAGTACTTC
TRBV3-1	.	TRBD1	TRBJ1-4	CASSQRGRGNEKLFF	TGTGCCAGCAGCCAAAGGGGGCGAGGTAATGAAAAACTGTTTTTT
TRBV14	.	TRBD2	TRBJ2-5	CASSQGQRGTQYF	TGTGCCAGCAGCCAAGGACAGCGGGGGACCCAGTACTTC
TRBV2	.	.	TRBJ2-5	CASSGPKQETQYF	TGTGCCAGCAGCGGGCCTAAGCAAGAGACCCAGTACTTC
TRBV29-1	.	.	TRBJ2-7	CSVGVTGGEQYF	TGCAGCGTTGGGGTGACAGGTGGCGAGCAGTACTTC